This T cell receptor (beta chain) was obtained from a study of blood T cell repertoires in COVID-19 (dated by TCRdb to about 2020). Looking at the study overall: Collaborator samples came from the United States, Italy and Spain and covered acute and convalescent phases of COVID-19. The material from the prospective study consisted of cDNA or gDNA derived from T cells, B-cell-depleted T cells, or PBMCs. The dataset comprised deeply sampled blood TCRbeta repertoires from subjects exposed to, actively infected with, or recovered from COVID-19. The repertoires were made available in a free public database intended to serve as a resource for research on the immune response to SARS-CoV-2. Samples were obtained from the ongoing ImmuneRACE study (first 160 participants) and from about 1,300 subjects provided by 6 global collaborators. Sample metadata almost always included a de-identified subject ID, COVID-19 status, age in years and sex. HLA class I and class II types, where available, came from metadata supplied by the sample provider rather than from assay-based typing. Points the paper makes about the study in general: The amount of clinical and demographic metadata varied by source and participant and was provided uncurated.

With respect to this clone: Its recognized antigen is unknown. No base quality values were provided; no much bigger clone lies one nucleotide off.

V is trimmed back by 3 bases and J by 3 bases, and the junction contains 5 bases that no gene match accounts for. Per the germline V gene, SGHAT is the CDR1 and FQNNGV is the CDR2. The CDR3 holds 14 amino acids from the cysteine to the phenylalanine. Only CDR3 DNA remains: 42 bases, in frame from the first base. TCRbeta CDR3 regions were amplified from genomic DNA using the immunoSEQ Assay, a bias-controlled multiplex PCR. Regarding the original processing steps: The number of nucleated cells in each sample was estimated from the amplification of reference gene primers within the assay. To quantify the absolute abundance of each unique TCRbeta CDR3 rearrangement, sequence reads were collapsed and filtered. Productive Simpson clonality was computed per sample as the square root of Simpson's diversity index over productive rearrangements. TCRdb provides this immuneACCESS table in a form limited to in-frame rearrangements. Some clones are lacking; in checked studies, under half of them reflect an unresolved V gene, and why the rest are absent is not known. V and J calls and clone size follow that table, whereas D and trimming were derived from the DNA. Recorded for this sample are around 150,000 clones; 84% of them occurred a single time. 3% to 3.5% of the sample lies in the top ten.

Enrolling through a virtual design, the prospective study's participants ranged in age from roughly 18 to 100 years and lived across 24 United States geographic areas. Cohort assignment in the prospective study relied on participant-reported clinical history from a screening survey and a study questionnaire. In the prospective study, mobile phlebotomists collected whole blood, serum and a nasopharyngeal or oropharyngeal swab from each participant. Participants in the prospective study had the option to provide additional blood draws and questionnaires over a roughly two-month period. Before DNA extraction, blood samples from the prospective study were shipped at room temperature or frozen.

In this chain, TRBV11-2 is recombined with TRBJ2-7; 7 nucleotides in the junction match TRBD2. The source of this sequence is a woman aged 45-59 years with acute COVID-19. Material for sequencing was PBMCs or T cells enriched from blood (not recorded which). The CDR3 protein: CASSFAGAFYEQYF. The sequence in DNA is TGTGCCAGCAGCTTTGCGGGAGCATTCTACGAGCAGTACTTC.